This T cell receptor beta chain is from a study of technical replicates of blood from several donors. With 0 bases removed from V and 2 bases from J, the gap between germline ends came to 11 bases. The CDR3 length is 15 residues. Germline-derived CDR1 and CDR2 are SGHRS and YFSETQ. Profiling relied on immunoSEQ multiplex PCR, and the TCRdb table lists in-frame clones only, not all of them. The table has 76,000 or so clones, 70% to 90% seen once; the top ten hold roughly 4.9%. The chain carries TRBV5-1 and TRBJ1-2; tentatively, D is TRBD1 (5 bases). The sequencing sample was made of PBMCs. The TCR comes from a human donor in good health. Some clones in this sample may be carry-over from other donors' samples. The chain's CDR3 is CASSLGGFGNYGYTF. The CDR3 nucleotides are TGCGCCAGCAGCTTGGGGGGCTTCGGGAACTATGGCTACACCTTC.